This T cell receptor (beta chain) was obtained from a study of cytomegalovirus exposure and HLA in healthy donors. Notes on the study in general: When a later analysis compared HLA-associated TCR beta chains with equally common others, the HLA-associated chains turned out to be more clonally expanded and to have lower generation probabilities. In a later analysis, DRB1 alleles had the most associated TCRs; HLA-C alleles the fewest. The CMV antigen specificity of a few CMV-associated chains was confirmed through in vitro analysis.

Germline-derived CDR1 and CDR2 are KGHSH and LQKENI. J gave up 8 bases and V 3 bases, and 2 bases lay outside the gene matches. The CDR3 is 14 residues long. Concerning this clone itself: No antigen is known for it.

With 60 Vbeta and 13 Jbeta primers, the PCR was carried out. Libraries were prepared by immunoSEQ multiplex PCR; TCRdb keeps only in-frame clonotypes and omits some of them. The table lists roughly 150,000 clones, around 65% of them singletons. This TCR was recovered from a woman aged 25 to 45 in good health and CMV-seropositive. Specimen: PBMCs. J is TRBJ1-6 and V is TRBV18; 9 positions match TRBD1. For the CDR3, the DNA is TGTGCCAGCTCACCGGACAGGGGATATTCACCCCTCCACTTT. This gives the protein CASSPDRGYSPLHF.